The T cell receptor (beta chain) described here comes from a study of OX40 agonist ivuxolimab in advanced cancers. In the study overall: Ivuxolimab was a fully human IgG2 agonistic monoclonal antibody targeting the costimulatory receptor OX40 (CD134). Peripheral TCRbeta sequencing aimed to test whether ivuxolimab altered TCR sequence diversity and caused clonal T-cell expansion. Of the 50 to 55 patients in dose escalation, 19 had hepatocellular carcinoma, about 15 had melanoma, 9 had renal cell carcinoma and 9 had head and neck cancer. A male proportion of around 80% and a mean age of roughly 55 years, ranging from 23 to 79, were recorded for the dose-escalation cohort. Intravenous ivuxolimab was administered to patients every 2 weeks at six dose levels: 0.01, 0.1, 0.3, 1.5, 3 and 10 mg/kg. Partial responses were achieved by three dose-escalation patients, of whom one had hepatocellular carcinoma and two had cutaneous melanoma. Patients were allowed to have had prior anti-PD-1, anti-PD-L1 or anti-CTLA-4 therapy, and roughly 40% of the dose-escalation patients had previously received checkpoint inhibitors. The paper covers the monotherapy dose-escalation part of the phase I ivuxolimab trial, which included N ≈ 52 patients.

The CDR3 has 15 amino acids, counting the end cysteine and phenylalanine. The sequence is cut down to CDR3 DNA, 45 bases in frame from base 1. From the germline V gene (reference sequence), CDR1 is GTSNPN and CDR2 is SVGIG. Cut back by 1 base and 7 bases, the V and J ends lie 17 bases apart. Genomic DNA was isolated from the sorted cells so that the TCRbeta CDR3 region could be sequenced. TCRbeta CDR3 regions were sequenced using the immunoSEQ Assay. What TCRdb holds here is the immuneACCESS table cut down to in-frame rearrangements. Part of the clones is not present; checked against another copy, under half of the missing clones reflect an unresolved V gene, and the others are unexplained. The sample records about 64,000 clones, around four fifths of which are singletons. The ten largest clones add up to roughly 9.2% of the sample. Patients with autoimmune disease history or receiving systemic immunosuppression were excluded from the trial. Peripheral blood for TCR sequencing was drawn from every dose cohort at baseline, at cycle 4 day 1 and at cycle 7 day 1. The samples were taken from a phase I, first-in-human, multicenter, open-label dose-escalation trial of ivuxolimab. The trial enrolled adults with locally advanced or metastatic head and neck squamous cell, hepatocellular, melanoma or renal cell carcinoma. CD4+ and CD8+ T cells were sorted separately from peripheral blood before TCR sequencing.

Paper-wide results and their limitations: Low levels of normalized T-cell clonal expansion were also shown by some nonresponding patients. At doses of 0.1 to 3.0 mg/kg, clonal expansion of both CD4+ and CD8+ T cells in blood was seen between baseline and week 6. The antigen specificity of the clonally expanded peripheral T cells was not determined. In the 0.1-3.0 mg/kg groups, partial responders had among the lowest normalized peripheral clonal expansion, particularly in CD8+ T cells. After ivuxolimab, CD8+ T cells had more expanded clones than CD4+ T cells on average.

This clone was counted only a few times. There is no known antigen for this receptor. No much larger clone exists at a distance of one base, and base qualities are not known. This chain joins TRBV30 to TRBJ1-5; TRBD1 is perhaps the D gene, given 6 matching bases. This receptor was identified in an adult with an advanced solid tumor such as melanoma, head and neck, liver or kidney cancer. Sequencing used CD4+ or CD8+ T cells sorted from blood, obtained in a trial of the OX40 agonist ivuxolimab. The CDR3 reads as follows: CAWSERRGLGQPQHF. The sequenced DNA is TGTGCCTGGAGTGAACGCAGGGGTCTTGGGCAGCCCCAGCATTTT.